This T cell receptor (beta chain) was documented in a study of siplizumab effects on memory and regulatory T cells. Whole-study findings and limits: Neither a naive nor a memory phenotype was assignable to roughly 80-95% of proliferating CD4+ or CD8+ clones. It seemed that naive T cells were more diverse than memory cells and were major contributors to the alloresponse. In controls, about 28% of mappable alloreactive CD4+ clones were Treg-derived on average, versus just under 70% with siplizumab.

As for this clone: The target antigen is unknown.

Here immunoSEQ multiplex PCR was the method, and the copy in TCRdb shows in-frame clones only, minus some. The sample gives more than 95,000 clones, over 90% of which show up once; roughly 0.62% is in the top ten. This CDR3 comprises 13 residues. V lost 2 bases, J lost 3 bases, and 9 bases lay in between. Germline CDR1 GTSNPN, CDR2 SVGIG (reference sequence). The TCR comes from a human donor in good health. Sequencing used Tregs sorted from blood. The chain links TRBV30 to TRBJ2-3; TRBD1 might be the D (5 bases). The CDR3 DNA sequence: TGTGCCTGGAGTCCAGGGCGTACAGATACGCAGTATTTT. This gives the protein CAWSPGRTDTQYF.